This TCR beta chain is drawn from a study of blood T cell repertoires in COVID-19. Turning to the study itself: Samples came from the United States, Italy and Spain, spanning acute and convalescent COVID-19.

Per the study methods: Estimation of nucleated cell counts relied on the amplification of reference gene primers. This table comes from immunoSEQ multiplex PCR, and its TCRdb copy is limited to in-frame clones, with some not included. The DNA gave D and trimming, while V, J and clone size come from that table. The sample shows about 190,000 clones, around 90% of them seen only once. With regard to this clone: At one of its ends the junction is not consistent with the germline gene, which may arise from a read error.

The CDR3 contains 13 residues. In germline, CDR1 is WNHNN, CDR2 SYGVQD (reference sequence). Sequences were obtained from peripheral blood. This chain joins TRBV10-1 and TRBJ2-3; TRBD2 agrees at 7 bases. This clonotype was sampled from a man aged 40-55 years with acute or convalescent COVID-19. The CDR3 DNA reads as TGCGTCAGCAGCGAACTAGCGACGGTTACGCAGTATTTT. This encodes CVSSELATVTQYF.